The entry below describes one T cell receptor beta chain. Its cognate antigen is unknown. This sample was included in a study of T cells in Graves' hyperthyroidism and ophthalmopathy. Notes on the study in general: Through a model of 13 V-J features, ophthalmopathy was separated from stable hyperthyroidism. Blood held most thyroid clonotypes expanded above 0.001 frequency.

From germline, CDR1 is SGDLS and CDR2 YYNGEE. The CDR3 is 12 amino acids. Trimming took 7 bases from V and 3 from J, leaving 10 bases between them. Uncontrolled infection, other autoimmune disease, pregnancy or lactation led to exclusion. Amplified TCR beta CDR3 regions derived from RNA transcripts. Researchers ran a first-round RT-PCR on the TCR CDR3 using the HTBI primer set. TCRdb reprocessed the multiplex PCR reads with MiXCR, giving one entry per CDR3 protein. The table lists fewer than 300,000 distinct CDR3 sequences, about 16% of them singletons. Sequenced input: blood. The sequence was collected from a woman between 45 and 60 years old with Graves' hyperthyroidism that later progressed to Graves' ophthalmopathy. The chain has TRBV9 and TRBJ1-2; a possible D gene is TRBD1 (5 bases). The CDR3 is CASGQGDYGYTF. The CDR3 nucleotides read TGTGCCAGCGGGCAGGGTGACTATGGCTACACCTTC.